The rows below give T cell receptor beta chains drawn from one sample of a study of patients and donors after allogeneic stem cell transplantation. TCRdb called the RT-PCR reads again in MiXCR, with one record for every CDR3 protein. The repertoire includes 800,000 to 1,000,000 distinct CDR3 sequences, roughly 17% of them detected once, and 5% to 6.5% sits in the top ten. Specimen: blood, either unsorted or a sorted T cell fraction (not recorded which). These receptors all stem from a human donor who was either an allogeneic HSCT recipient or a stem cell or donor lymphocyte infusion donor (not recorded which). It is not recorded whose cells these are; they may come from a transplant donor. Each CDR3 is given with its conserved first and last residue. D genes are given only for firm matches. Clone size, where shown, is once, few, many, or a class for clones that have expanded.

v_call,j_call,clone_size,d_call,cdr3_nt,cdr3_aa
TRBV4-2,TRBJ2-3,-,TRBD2,TGTGCCAGCAGCCAAGATCTCAGCGGGGGGGCCAAAGATACGCAGTATTTT,CASSQDLSGGAKDTQYF
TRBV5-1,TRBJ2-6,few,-,TGCGCCAGCAGCATTAACCCCTCCGCGGCTGGGGCCAACGTCCTGACTTTC,CASSINPSAAGANVLTF
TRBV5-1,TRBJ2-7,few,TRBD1,TGCGCCAGCAGCGCCGGGACAGCTACCTACGAGCAGTACTTC,CASSAGTATYEQYF
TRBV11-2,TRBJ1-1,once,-,TGTGCCAGCAGCTTAGAGAGGGGTCCTGAAGCTTTCTTT,CASSLERGPEAFF
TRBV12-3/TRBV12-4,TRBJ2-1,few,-,TGTGCCAGCAGTTTCGACCCACTTCGTGAGCAGTTCTTC,CASSFDPLREQFF
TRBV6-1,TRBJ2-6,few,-,TGTGCCAGCATCGCAACAGGAACTTTTTCTGGGGCCAACGTCCTGACTTTC,CASIATGTFSGANVLTF
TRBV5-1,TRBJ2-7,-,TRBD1,TGCGCCAGCAGCCCCCCTGGGACAGCGAAGGGCGAGCAGTACTTC,CASSPPGTAKGEQYF
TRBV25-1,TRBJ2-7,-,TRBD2,TGTGCCAGCAGTGAAGTGAGCGGGGCGCCCTACGAGCAGTACTTC,CASSEVSGAPYEQYF
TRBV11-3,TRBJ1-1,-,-,TGTGCCAGCAGCCCCTTAGTGGGGGCTTGGAACACTGAAGCTTTCTTT,CASSPLVGAWNTEAFF
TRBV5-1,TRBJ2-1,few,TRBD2,TGCGCCAGCAGCCGACAAGGGAGCGGGGGGGCCATGGATGAGCAGTTCTTC,CASSRQGSGGAMDEQFF
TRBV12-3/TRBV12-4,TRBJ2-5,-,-,TGTGCCAGCAGGGAAATGGGAGTCGGCGGGGAGACCCAGTACTTC,CASREMGVGGETQYF
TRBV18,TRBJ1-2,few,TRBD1,TGTGCCAGCTCACCCGCCGGGACAGGGGGCTATGGCTACACCTTC,CASSPAGTGGYGYTF
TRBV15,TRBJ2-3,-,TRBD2,TGTGCCACCAGCAGAGAAGCGGGGCCTAGCGGGAGCACAGATACGCAGTATTTT,CATSREAGPSGSTDTQYF
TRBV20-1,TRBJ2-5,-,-,TGCAGTGCGCACTGGGTTGCGGTTCAAATGGAGACCCAGTACTTC,CSAHWVAVQMETQYF
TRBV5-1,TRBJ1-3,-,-,TGCGCCAGCCGCGAGCCCGGGGCTTCCTCTGGAAACACCATATATTTT,CASREPGASSGNTIYF
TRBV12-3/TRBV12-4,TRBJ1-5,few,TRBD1,TGTGCCAGCAGTCTCAGGGGGTTTAGCAATCAGCCCCAGCATTTT,CASSLRGFSNQPQHF
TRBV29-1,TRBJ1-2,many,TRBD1,TGCAGCGCTAGTGGACAGGGGAACTATGGCTACACCTTC,CSASGQGNYGYTF
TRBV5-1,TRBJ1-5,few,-,TGCGCCAGCAGCTTGGGACAGACGGGACAGCCCCAGCATTTT,CASSLGQTGQPQHF
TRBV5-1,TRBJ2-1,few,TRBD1,TGCGCCAGCAGCTCAAACAGGGGAATGAGCTCCTACAATGAGCAGTTCTTC,CASSSNRGMSSYNEQFF
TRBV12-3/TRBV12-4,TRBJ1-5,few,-,TGTGCCAGCAGTTTCTGGGGGTCGAATCAGCCCCAGCATTTT,CASSFWGSNQPQHF
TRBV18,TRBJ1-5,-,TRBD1,TGTGCCAGCTCACCAACCTTGGACAGGGGGGATCAGCCCCAGCATTTT,CASSPTLDRGDQPQHF
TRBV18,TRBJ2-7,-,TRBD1,TGTGCCAGCTCACCCTCGGACAGGGCATCCTACGAGCAGTACTTC,CASSPSDRASYEQYF
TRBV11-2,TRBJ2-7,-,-,TGTGCCAGCAGCCGTGCGGGTGGCGGGACAGTGCAGTACTTC,CASSRAGGGTVQYF
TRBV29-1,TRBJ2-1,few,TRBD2,TGCAGCGTTGTAGCGGGATTTAGTGATGAGCAGTTCTTC,CSVVAGFSDEQFF
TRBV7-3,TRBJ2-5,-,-,TGTGCCAGCAGCTCTTCGGGGGGCCGTCAAGAGACCCAGTACTTC,CASSSSGGRQETQYF
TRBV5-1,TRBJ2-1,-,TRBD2,TGCGCCAGCAGCCCAGGGACTAGCGGGAGGGCTGGGGGGTTCTTC,CASSPGTSGRAGGFF
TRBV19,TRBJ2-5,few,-,TGTGCCAGTAGTATAAACGGGGGAGGAGAGACCCAGTACTTC,CASSINGGGETQYF
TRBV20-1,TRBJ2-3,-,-,TGCTCAAGCGGCGGGGGCCTGGGTGACACGCAGTATTTT,CSSGGGLGDTQYF
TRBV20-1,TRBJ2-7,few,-,TGCAGTGCTAGTTATGGGGACAAAACCTACGAGCAGTACTTC,CSASYGDKTYEQYF
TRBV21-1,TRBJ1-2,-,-,TGTGCCAGCAGCAAACTTGGGAGTAACTATGGCTACACCTTC,CASSKLGSNYGYTF
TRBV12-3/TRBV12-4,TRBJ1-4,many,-,TGTGCCAGCAGTCCCACATGGGACGAAAAACTGTTTTTT,CASSPTWDEKLFF
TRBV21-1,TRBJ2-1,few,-,TGTGCCAGCGGCGCCCCGACAGGGCGCTCCTACAATGAGCAGTTCTTC,CASGAPTGRSYNEQFF
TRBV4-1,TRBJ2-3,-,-,TGCGCCAGCAACTATGCGGCGGGCACAGATACGCAGTATTTT,CASNYAAGTDTQYF
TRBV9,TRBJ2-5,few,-,TGTGCCAGCAGCGTAGAGGCCCGGGCCTATCAAGAGACCCAGTACTTC,CASSVEARAYQETQYF
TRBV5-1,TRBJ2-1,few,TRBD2,TGCGCCAGCAGCATTAGCGGGGGACGGGTGAGCAATGAGCAGTTCTTC,CASSISGGRVSNEQFF
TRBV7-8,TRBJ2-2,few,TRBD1,TGTGCCAGCAGCTGGGGGCCGAGGGGGCGCGGGGAGCTGTTTTTT,CASSWGPRGRGELFF
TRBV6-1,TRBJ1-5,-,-,TGTGCCAGCAGTGTACAGGTCGCCCAGCCCCAGCATTTT,CASSVQVAQPQHF
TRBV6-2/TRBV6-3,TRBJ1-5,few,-,TGTGCCAGCAGCCGAGCCCGAAATAGCAATCAGCCCCAGCATTTT,CASSRARNSNQPQHF
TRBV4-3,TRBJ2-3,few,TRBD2,TGCGCCAGCAGCCAAGGTCGGTCTAGCGGAATCACAGATACGCAGTATTTT,CASSQGRSSGITDTQYF
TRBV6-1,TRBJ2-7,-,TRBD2,TGTGCCAGCAGTCAACTAGCGGGTACCTACGAGCAGTACTTC,CASSQLAGTYEQYF
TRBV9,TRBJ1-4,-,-,TGTGCCAGCAGCGTATCGCCCGGGACATGGCCGCGAAAACTGTTTTTT,CASSVSPGTWPRKLFF
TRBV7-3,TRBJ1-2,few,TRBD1,TGTGCCAGCAGCCGACAGGGATCGGATGGCTACACCTTC,CASSRQGSDGYTF
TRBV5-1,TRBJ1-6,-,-,TGCGCCAGCAGCTTGGCCTCGGCAGGGCGAGCACCCCTCCACTTT,CASSLASAGRAPLHF
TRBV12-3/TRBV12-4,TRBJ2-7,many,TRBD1,TGTGCCAGCAGTCGACAGGGGAGCTCCTACGAGCAGTACTTC,CASSRQGSSYEQYF
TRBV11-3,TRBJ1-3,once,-,TGTGCCAGCAGCTTACAGACGAAGGGCTCTGGAAACACCATATATTTT,CASSLQTKGSGNTIYF
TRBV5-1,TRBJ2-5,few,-,TGCGCCAGCAGTCATCGACCTCAGCCCCAGTACTTC,CASSHRPQPQYF
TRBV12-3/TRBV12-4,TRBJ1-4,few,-,TGTGCCAGCAGTTTGTTCCCGCAATGGGAAAAACTGTTTTTT,CASSLFPQWEKLFF
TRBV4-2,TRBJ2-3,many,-,TGTGCCAGCAGCCCCCAGGGATCCACAGATACGCAGTATTTT,CASSPQGSTDTQYF
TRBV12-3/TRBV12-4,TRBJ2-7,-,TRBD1,TGTGCCAGCAGTTGGCGACAGGGGACCAATTACGAGCAGTACTTC,CASSWRQGTNYEQYF
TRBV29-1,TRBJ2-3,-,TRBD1,TGCAGCGTTCTAGGGCAGGGGGCTTTGGATACGCAGTATTTT,CSVLGQGALDTQYF
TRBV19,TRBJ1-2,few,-,TGTGCCAGCCAACGGGACTCCAACTATGGCTACACCTTC,CASQRDSNYGYTF
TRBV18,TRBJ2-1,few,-,TGTGCCAGCTCACTTACGGGCGGGACAGCCTACAATGAGCAGTTCTTC,CASSLTGGTAYNEQFF
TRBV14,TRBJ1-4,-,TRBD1,TGTGCCAGCAGCCAAGGATTAGAAAAGACAGGGAATGAAAAACTGTTTTTT,CASSQGLEKTGNEKLFF
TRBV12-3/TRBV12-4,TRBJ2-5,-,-,TGTGCCAGCAGTTACCATGAGCCCCAAGGGACCCAGTACTTC,CASSYHEPQGTQYF
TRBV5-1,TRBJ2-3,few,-,TGCGCCAGCAGCTCTACCGGGAGTCAGATTAGCACAGATACGCAGTATTTT,CASSSTGSQISTDTQYF
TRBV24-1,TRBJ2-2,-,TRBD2,TGTGCCACCAGTGATCGACTTAGGGCGGGAGGCACCGGGGAGCTGTTTTTT,CATSDRLRAGGTGELFF
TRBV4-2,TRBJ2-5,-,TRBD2,TGTGCCAGCAGCCAAAATCTAGCGGAAGAGACCCAGTACTTC,CASSQNLAEETQYF
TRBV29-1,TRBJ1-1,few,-,TGCAGCGTTGAAGATAGGGTAGGGGGCACTGAAGCTTTCTTT,CSVEDRVGGTEAFF
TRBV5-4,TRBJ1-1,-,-,TGTGCCAGCAGCTTGGATGGCGCCTACAGGGAAGCTTTCTTT,CASSLDGAYREAFF
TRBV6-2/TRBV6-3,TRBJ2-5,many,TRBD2,TGTGCCAGCATTCGAAGCGGGGGGGCCTTAGAGACCCAGTACTTC,CASIRSGGALETQYF